Below are 17 T cell receptor beta chains sequenced from a single sample in a study of blood T cell repertoires in COVID-19. Using immunoSEQ multiplex PCR, the repertoire was profiled, and TCRdb retains in-frame clones only, with some absent. The data show approximately 220,000 clones, 75% to 90% seen once. The sequenced sample consisted of PBMCs or T cells enriched from blood (not recorded which). These receptors were collected from a middle-aged woman with acute COVID-19.

The chain carries TRBV5-8 and TRBJ1-5; D is ambiguous. This CDR3 has 13 residues. Germline V CDR1 and CDR2: SGHTS, YDEGEE. V lost 0 bases and J lost 4, with 5 bases in between. CDR3 residues: CASSLERNQPQHF. The CDR3 bases are TGTGCCAGCAGCTTGGAACGGAATCAGCCCCAGCATTTT. The full variable domain, rest sourced from reference TRBV5-8 and TRBJ1-5, is EAGVTQSPTHLIKTRGQQATLRCSPISGHTSVYWYQQALGLGLQFLLWYDEGEERNRGNFPPRFSGRQFPNYSSELNVNALELEDSALYLCASSLERNQPQHFGDGTRLSIL.

This chain joins TRBV4-1 and TRBJ1-5; 8 nucleotides align to TRBD1. The CDR3 is 17 amino acids. CDR1 is MGHRA, CDR2 YSYEKL, per germline. V lost 1 base, J lost 0 bases, and 5 bases stayed unmatched. CDR3 residues: CASSQVGQALSNQPQHF. The CDR3 DNA reads as TGCGCCAGCAGCCAAGTGGGACAGGCCCTTAGCAATCAGCCCCAGCATTTT.

On this clone itself: At the DNA level, this CDR3 is encoded by other sequences in the same sample as well. The chain links TRBV19 to TRBJ1-5, with unresolved D. CDR3 size: 13 residues. Germline lookup yields CDR1 LNHDA and CDR2 SQIVND (reference sequence). Deletions cut 5 bases from V and 4 bases from J, with 9 bases between. This CDR3 reads CASSSRGNQPQHF. CDR3 nucleotides: TGTGCCAGTAGTTCCCGCGGGAATCAGCCCCAGCATTTT.

This clone was seen only a few times. The chain couples TRBV9 to TRBJ1-6; 7 bases line up with TRBD1. The germline CDR1 and CDR2 sequences are SGDLS and YYNGEE. The junction had 7 bases not matched to a gene; V was cut back by 3 bases and J by 7 bases. This CDR3 spans 15 amino acids. CDR3 region: CASSAPGTVNSPLHF. The CDR3 DNA sequence: TGTGCCAGCAGCGCCCCCGGGACAGTAAATTCACCCCTCCACTTT.

The V gene is TRBV14, the J gene TRBJ1-2; perhaps TRBD1 as D (5 bases). V lost 0 bases and J lost 11, with 10 bases in between. The germline V gene encodes CDR1 SGHDN and CDR2 FVKESK. This CDR3 region has 12 residues. The CDR3 DNA follows: TGTGCCAGCAGCCAAGACAGGGTGACGTACACCTTC. Its protein is CASSQDRVTYTF.

This sequence joins TRBV5-1 and TRBJ2-2, with 7 nucleotides matching TRBD1. The ends lost 2 bases at V and 1 base at J; junction bases unmatched: 8. Germline CDR1 is SGHRS and CDR2 is YFSETQ. This CDR3 has 17 amino acids. CDR3 bases: TGCGCCAGCAGCTTCGGTGGACAGGTTTTGAACACCGGGGAGCTGTTTTTT. Translation: CASSFGGQVLNTGELFF.

Only a few counts were recorded for this clone. J is TRBJ1-2 and V is TRBV12-3 or TRBV12-4; 7 bases fit TRBD1. With 8 bases clipped from V and 7 bases from J, the junction kept 7 bases outside the gene matches. This CDR3 spans 12 amino acids. The CDR3 nucleotides read TGTGCCAGCCGGCAGGGGGGTAGTGGCTACACCTTC. This translates into CASRQGGSGYTF.

The rearrangement joins TRBV4-3 to TRBJ1-2; 7 nucleotides align to TRBD1. Trimming removed 2 bases from V and 5 bases from J; junction bases left unmatched: 8. Germline CDR1 and CDR2: LGHNA and YSLEER. The CDR3 consists of 15 residues. The CDR3 region has the DNA TGCGCCAGCAGCCAATCCGACAGGGCGTTGTATGGCTACACCTTC. Amino acids: CASSQSDRALYGYTF.

The rearrangement links TRBV18 to TRBJ1-1; D gene ambiguous. This CDR3 region has 12 residues. Germline V gene data show CDR1 as KGHSH and CDR2 as LQKENI. Trimming pared 6 bases from V and 4 bases from J, leaving 9 bases between. CDR3 DNA sequence: TGTGCCAGCTCCCGCTGGGCCACTGAAGCTTTCTTT. Amino acid sequence: CASSRWATEAFF. Complete variable domain (other parts from reference TRBV18 and TRBJ1-1): NAGVMQNPRHLVRRRGQEARLRCSPMKGHSHVYWYRQLPEEGLKFMVYLQKENIIDESGMPKERFSAEFPKEGPSILRIQQVVRGDSAAYFCASSRWATEAFFGQGTRLTVV.

V usage is TRBV3-1 (or the pseudogene TRBV3-2) and J usage is TRBJ1-2, with TRBD1 identical over 8 bases. CDR3 length: 13 amino acids. Germline lookup yields CDR1 LGHDT and CDR2 YNNKEL (reference sequence). The ends lost 4 bases at V and 4 bases at J; junction bases unmatched: 2. The CDR3 nucleotides read TGTGCCAGCAGCCTGGGGACAGGCTATGGCTACACCTTC. This codes for CASSLGTGYGYTF.

V and J are TRBV7-9 and TRBJ1-2; 11 positions match TRBD1. The CDR3 loop spans 15 amino acids. Germline V gene data show CDR1 as SEHNR and CDR2 as FQNEAQ (reference sequence). With 4 bases clipped from V and 6 bases from J, the junction kept 7 bases outside the gene matches. CDR3 sequence: CASSSPGTGGDGYTF. The CDR3, as DNA: TGTGCCAGCAGCTCTCCCGGGACAGGGGGTGATGGCTACACCTTC. The full variable domain, its missing parts supplied by reference TRBV7-9 and TRBJ1-2, is DTGVSQNPRHKITKRGQNVTFRCDPISEHNRLYWYRQTLGQGPEFLTYFQNEAQLEKSRLLSDRFSAERPKGSFSTLEIQRTEQGDSAMYLCASSSPGTGGDGYTFGSGTRLTVV.

This chain links TRBV2 with TRBJ2-3, with TRBD2 matching 12 bases. Germline V gene lookup returns CDR1 SNHLY and CDR2 FYNNEI. The V and J ends lost 7 bases and 6 bases, in that order; junction bases with no gene match: 8. The CDR3 is made up of 15 amino acids. CDR3 sequence reads: CASTRTSGAADTQYF. In DNA, the CDR3 is TGTGCCAGCACCCGGACTAGCGGGGCCGCGGATACGCAGTATTTT. The full variable domain, rest sourced from reference TRBV2 and TRBJ2-3, is EPEVTQTPSHQVTQMGQEVILRCVPISNHLYFYWYRQILGQKVEFLVSFYNNEISEKSEIFDDQFSVERPDGSNFTLKIRSTKLEDSAMYFCASTRTSGAADTQYFGPGTRLTVL.

The chain couples TRBV18 to TRBJ2-5, with D maybe TRBD2 (5 bases). CDR1 and CDR2 from the germline V gene are KGHSH and LQKENI. The CDR3 spans 12 residues. The V gene lost 5 bases and the J gene lost 2 bases, with 6 bases spanning the gap. CDR3 in amino acids: CASSDYQETQYF. The CDR3 nucleotides are TGTGCCAGCTCAGACTATCAAGAGACCCAGTACTTC.

This clone was seen a single time. V is TRBV27 and J is TRBJ2-7, with TRBD1 matching over 8 bases. The CDR3 totals 13 residues. The trim removed 5 bases at V and 5 bases at J, leaving 5 bases unmatched. CDR1 MNHEY and CDR2 SMNVEV come from the germline V gene (reference sequence). The CDR3 coding sequence is TGTGCCAGCAGTCCAGACAGGGGAAACGAGCAGTACTTC. Its protein is CASSPDRGNEQYF.

Only a few counts were recorded for this clone. The chain employs TRBV14 and TRBJ1-4; 8 bases align to TRBD1. Germline V gene sequence: CDR1 SGHDN, CDR2 FVKESK. The CDR3 loop spans 15 amino acids. V dropped 6 bases and J dropped 6; count of bases not matched to a gene: 9. CDR3 amino acids: CASSPFDRGDEKLFF. As DNA, the CDR3 is TGTGCCAGCAGTCCCTTCGACAGGGGAGATGAAAAACTGTTTTTT.

For this clone: Mismatch with germline at one junction end may stem from a read error. The chain joins TRBV7-9 to TRBJ1-2; 7 positions agree with TRBD1. Germline V gene sequence: CDR1 SEHNR, CDR2 FQNEAQ (reference sequence). The CDR3 runs 14 residues. DNA for the CDR3: TGTGCCAGCAGCCTAGCCGGGACAGACTATGGCTACACCTTC. Its translation is CASSLAGTDYGYTF.

This clone was seen once. This chain uses TRBV4-1 with TRBJ2-4, with a weak D call TRBD2 (5 bases). The CDR3 is made up of 15 amino acids. Germline values: CDR1 MGHRA, CDR2 YSYEKL. The V end was cut by 3 bases, the J end by 0 bases, with 9 bases between. The CDR3 reads CASSHNRGAKNIQYF. As DNA, the CDR3 is TGCGCCAGCAGCCATAATCGGGGAGCCAAAAACATTCAGTACTTC.